This T cell receptor beta chain was recovered during a study of radiotherapy plus CTLA-4 blockade in lung cancer. Clones were read by immunoSEQ multiplex PCR, and TCRdb kept only the in-frame ones, dropping some. This table has some 33,000 clones, 70% to 75% appearing once. Germline values: CDR1 MNHNS, CDR2 SASEGT. The CDR3 covers 16 residues. The V gene lost 4 bases and the J gene lost 2 bases, with 17 bases spanning the gap. The sequences come from peripheral blood, collected from a patient treated with radiotherapy plus ipilimumab. The chain carries TRBV6-1 and TRBJ2-5, with a weak D call TRBD2 (5 bases). The origin of this receptor is a human donor with non-small cell lung cancer whose response to radiotherapy plus ipilimumab could not be evaluated. As DNA, the CDR3 is TGTGCCAGCAGTGTTCGAAGCGGCTCATCGCAAGAGACCCAGTACTTC. This sequence encodes CASSVRSGSSQETQYF.